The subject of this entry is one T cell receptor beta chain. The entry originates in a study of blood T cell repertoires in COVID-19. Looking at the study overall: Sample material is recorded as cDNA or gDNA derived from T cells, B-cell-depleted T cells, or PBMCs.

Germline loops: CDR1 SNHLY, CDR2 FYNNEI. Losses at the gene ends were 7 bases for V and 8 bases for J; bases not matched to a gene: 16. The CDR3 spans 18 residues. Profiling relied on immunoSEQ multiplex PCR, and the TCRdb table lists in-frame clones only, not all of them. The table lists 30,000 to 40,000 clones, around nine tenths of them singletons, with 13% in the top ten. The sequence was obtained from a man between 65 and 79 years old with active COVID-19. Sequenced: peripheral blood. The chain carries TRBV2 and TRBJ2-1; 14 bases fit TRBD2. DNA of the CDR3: TGTGCCAGCAACGTGGGACTAGCGGGAGTGAGGGAGGGCGATGAGCAGTTCTTC. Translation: CASNVGLAGVREGDEQFF.